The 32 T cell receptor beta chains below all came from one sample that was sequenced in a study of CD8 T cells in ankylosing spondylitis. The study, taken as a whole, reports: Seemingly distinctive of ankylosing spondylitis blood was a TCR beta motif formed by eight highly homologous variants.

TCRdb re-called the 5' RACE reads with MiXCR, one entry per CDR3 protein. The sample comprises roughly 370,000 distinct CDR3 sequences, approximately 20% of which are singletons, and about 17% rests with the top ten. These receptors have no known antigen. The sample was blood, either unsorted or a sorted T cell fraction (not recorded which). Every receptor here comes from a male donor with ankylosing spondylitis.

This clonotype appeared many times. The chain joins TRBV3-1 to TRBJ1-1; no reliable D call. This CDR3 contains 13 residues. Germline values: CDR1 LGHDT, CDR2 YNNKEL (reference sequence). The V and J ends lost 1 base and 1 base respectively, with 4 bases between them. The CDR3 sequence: CASSQGGNTEAFF. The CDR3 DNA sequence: TGTGCCAGCAGCCAAGGGGGGAACACTGAAGCTTTCTTT.

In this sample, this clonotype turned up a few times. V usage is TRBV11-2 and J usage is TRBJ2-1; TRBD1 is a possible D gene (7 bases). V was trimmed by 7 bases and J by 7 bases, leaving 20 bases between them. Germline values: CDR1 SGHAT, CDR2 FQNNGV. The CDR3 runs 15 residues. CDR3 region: CASTDVGGDRNEQFF. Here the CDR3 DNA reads TGTGCCAGCACCGATGTCGGCGGGGACAGAAATGAGCAGTTCTTC.

The CDR3 bases are TGCGCCAGCAGCTTAGTAGGCGGGAGCGGGGTCGCGGAGCAGTTCTTC. Amino acids: CASSLVGGSGVAEQFF. The chain links TRBV5-1 to TRBJ2-1; 7 positions match TRBD2. This CDR3 spans 16 amino acids. Germline V CDR1 and CDR2: SGHRS, YFSETQ. V was clipped by 2 bases and J by 10 bases; unmatched bases: 15.

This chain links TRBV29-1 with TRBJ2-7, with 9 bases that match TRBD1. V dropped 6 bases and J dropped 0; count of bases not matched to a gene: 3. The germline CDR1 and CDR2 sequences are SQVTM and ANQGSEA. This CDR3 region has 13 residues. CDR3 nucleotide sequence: TGCAGCGTCACGGGACAGGGCTCCTACGAGCAGTACTTC. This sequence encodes CSVTGQGSYEQYF.

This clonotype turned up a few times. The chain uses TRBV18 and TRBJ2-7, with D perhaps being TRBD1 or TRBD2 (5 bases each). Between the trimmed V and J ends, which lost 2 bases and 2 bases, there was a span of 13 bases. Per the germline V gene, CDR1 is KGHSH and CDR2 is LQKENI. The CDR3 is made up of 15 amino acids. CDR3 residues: CASSPRRDGAYEQYF. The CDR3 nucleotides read TGTGCCAGCTCACCAAGACGGGACGGAGCCTACGAGCAGTACTTC. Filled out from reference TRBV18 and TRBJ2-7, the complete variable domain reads NAGVMQNPRHLVRRRGQEARLRCSPMKGHSHVYWYRQLPEEGLKFMVYLQKENIIDESGMPKERFSAEFPKEGPSILRIQQVVRGDSAAYFCASSPRRDGAYEQYFGPGTRLTVT.

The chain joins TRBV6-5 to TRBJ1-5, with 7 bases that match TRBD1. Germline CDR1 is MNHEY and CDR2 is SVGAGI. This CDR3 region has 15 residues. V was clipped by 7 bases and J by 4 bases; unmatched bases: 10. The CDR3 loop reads CASKLEGQANQPQHF. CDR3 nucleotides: TGTGCCAGCAAGTTAGAAGGACAGGCGAATCAGCCCCAGCATTTT.

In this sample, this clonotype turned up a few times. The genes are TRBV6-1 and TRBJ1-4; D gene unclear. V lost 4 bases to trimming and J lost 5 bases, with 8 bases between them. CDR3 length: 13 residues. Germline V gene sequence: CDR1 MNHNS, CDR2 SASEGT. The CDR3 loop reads CASSGNYNEKLFF. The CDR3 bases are TGTGCCAGCAGTGGAAATTACAATGAAAAACTGTTTTTT.

This CDR3 is CASKASPNTDTQYF. In DNA, the CDR3 is TGTGCCAGCAAGGCGTCACCAAACACAGATACGCAGTATTTT. The V call is TRBV7-6, the J call TRBJ2-3; no clear D gene. Looked up from germline, CDR1 is SGHVS and CDR2 is FNYEAQ. This CDR3 is built from 14 residues. Trimming took 7 bases from V and 2 from J, leaving 13 bases between them.

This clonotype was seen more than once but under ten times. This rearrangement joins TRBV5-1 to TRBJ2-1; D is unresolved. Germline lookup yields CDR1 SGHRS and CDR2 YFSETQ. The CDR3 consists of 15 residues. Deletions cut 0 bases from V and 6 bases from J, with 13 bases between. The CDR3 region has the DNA TGCGCCAGCAGCTTGGGGCCTCGTCAAGGCAATGAGCAGTTCTTC. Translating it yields CASSLGPRQGNEQFF.

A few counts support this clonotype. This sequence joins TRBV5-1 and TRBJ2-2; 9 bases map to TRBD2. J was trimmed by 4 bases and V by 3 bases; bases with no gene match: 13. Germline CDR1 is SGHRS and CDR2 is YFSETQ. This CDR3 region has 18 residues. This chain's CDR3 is CASSSPAGGSSGTGELFF. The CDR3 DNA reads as TGCGCCAGCAGCTCCCCAGCGGGAGGTAGTTCGGGCACCGGGGAGCTGTTTTTT.

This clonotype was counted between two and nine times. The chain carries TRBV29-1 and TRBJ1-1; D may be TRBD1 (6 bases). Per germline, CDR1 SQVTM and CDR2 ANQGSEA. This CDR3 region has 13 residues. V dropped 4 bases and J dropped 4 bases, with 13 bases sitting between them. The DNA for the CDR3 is TGCAGCGTTGCCCAGGGGCCTCTCACTGAAGCTTTCTTT. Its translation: CSVAQGPLTEAFF.

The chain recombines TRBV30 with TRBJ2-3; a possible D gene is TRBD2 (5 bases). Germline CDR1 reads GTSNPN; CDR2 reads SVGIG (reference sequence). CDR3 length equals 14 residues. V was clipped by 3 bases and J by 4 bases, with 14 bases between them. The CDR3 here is CAWSLRAGPDTQYF. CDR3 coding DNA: TGTGCCTGGAGCTTGAGGGCAGGTCCAGATACGCAGTATTTT.

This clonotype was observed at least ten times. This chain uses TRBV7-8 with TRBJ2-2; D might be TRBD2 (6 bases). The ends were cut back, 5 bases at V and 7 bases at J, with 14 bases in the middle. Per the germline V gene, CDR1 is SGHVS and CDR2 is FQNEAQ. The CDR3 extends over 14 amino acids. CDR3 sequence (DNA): TGTGCCAGCAGCCCCCGGGGGTATAGCGGGGAGCTGTTTTTT. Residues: CASSPRGYSGELFF.

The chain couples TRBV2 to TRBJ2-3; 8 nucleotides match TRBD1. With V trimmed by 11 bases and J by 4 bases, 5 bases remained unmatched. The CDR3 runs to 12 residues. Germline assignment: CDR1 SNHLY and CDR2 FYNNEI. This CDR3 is CACRQGSDTQYF. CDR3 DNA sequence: TGTGCCTGCCGACAGGGGTCAGATACGCAGTATTTT.

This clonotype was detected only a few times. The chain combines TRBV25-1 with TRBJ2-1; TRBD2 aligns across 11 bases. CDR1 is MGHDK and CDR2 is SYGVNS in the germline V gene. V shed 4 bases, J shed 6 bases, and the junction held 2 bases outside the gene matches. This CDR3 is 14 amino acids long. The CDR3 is CASSGGLAANEQFF. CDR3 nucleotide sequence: TGTGCCAGCAGTGGGGGACTAGCGGCCAATGAGCAGTTCTTC.

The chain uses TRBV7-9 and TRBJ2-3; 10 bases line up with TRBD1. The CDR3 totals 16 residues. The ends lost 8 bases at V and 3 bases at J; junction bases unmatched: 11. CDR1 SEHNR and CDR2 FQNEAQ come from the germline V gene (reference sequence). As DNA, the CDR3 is TGTGCCAGCCTCCCCAAGGACAGGGGGGGGACAGATACGCAGTATTTT. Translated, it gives CASLPKDRGGTDTQYF.

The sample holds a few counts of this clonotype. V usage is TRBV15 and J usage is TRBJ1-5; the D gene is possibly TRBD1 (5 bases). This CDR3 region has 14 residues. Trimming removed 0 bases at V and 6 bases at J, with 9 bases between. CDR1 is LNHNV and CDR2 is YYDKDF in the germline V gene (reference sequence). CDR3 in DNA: TGTGCCACCAGCAGAGATCGAGGGGTTCAGCCCCAGCATTTT. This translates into CATSRDRGVQPQHF.

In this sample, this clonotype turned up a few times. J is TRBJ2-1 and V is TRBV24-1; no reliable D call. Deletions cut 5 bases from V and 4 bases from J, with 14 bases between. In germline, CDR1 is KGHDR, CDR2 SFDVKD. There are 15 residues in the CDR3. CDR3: CATSGSRMGYNEQFF. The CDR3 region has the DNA TGTGCCACCAGTGGGTCAAGGATGGGTTACAATGAGCAGTTCTTC.

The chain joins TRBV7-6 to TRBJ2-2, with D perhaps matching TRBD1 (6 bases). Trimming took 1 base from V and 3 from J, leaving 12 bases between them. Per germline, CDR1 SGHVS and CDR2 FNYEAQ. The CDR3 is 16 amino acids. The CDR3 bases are TGTGCCAGCAGCTTAGTGCAGGGGCCCTACACCGGGGAGCTGTTTTTT. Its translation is CASSLVQGPYTGELFF.

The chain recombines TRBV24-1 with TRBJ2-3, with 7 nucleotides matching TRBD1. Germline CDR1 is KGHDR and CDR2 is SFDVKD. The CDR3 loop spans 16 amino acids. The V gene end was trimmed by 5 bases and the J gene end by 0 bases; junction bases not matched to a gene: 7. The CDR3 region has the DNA TGTGCCACCAGTGCCCGGGACAGTGGGAGCACAGATACGCAGTATTTT. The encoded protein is CATSARDSGSTDTQYF.

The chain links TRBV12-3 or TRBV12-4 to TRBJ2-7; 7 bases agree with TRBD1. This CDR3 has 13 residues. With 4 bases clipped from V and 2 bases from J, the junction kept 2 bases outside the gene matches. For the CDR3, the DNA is TGTGCCAGCAGTTCGGGGACAGCCTACGAGCAGTACTTC. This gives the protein CASSSGTAYEQYF.

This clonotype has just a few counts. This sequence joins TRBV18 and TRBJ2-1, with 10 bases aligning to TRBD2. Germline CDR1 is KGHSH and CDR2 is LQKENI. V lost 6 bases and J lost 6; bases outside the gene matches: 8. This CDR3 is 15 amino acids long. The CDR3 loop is CASSTGLAKRNEQFF. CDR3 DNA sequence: TGTGCCAGCTCGACGGGACTAGCGAAACGCAATGAGCAGTTCTTC.

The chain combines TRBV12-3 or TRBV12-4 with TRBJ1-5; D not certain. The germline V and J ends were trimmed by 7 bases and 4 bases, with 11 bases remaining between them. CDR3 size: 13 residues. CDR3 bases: TGTGCCAGCATGCGTTCTATGAATCAGCCCCAGCATTTT. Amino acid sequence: CASMRSMNQPQHF.

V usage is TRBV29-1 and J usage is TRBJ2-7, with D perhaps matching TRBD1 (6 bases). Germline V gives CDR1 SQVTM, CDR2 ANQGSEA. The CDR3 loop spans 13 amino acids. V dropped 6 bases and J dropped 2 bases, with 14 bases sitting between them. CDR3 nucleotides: TGCAGCGTGACGACGGGGACAACCTACGAGCAGTACTTC. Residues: CSVTTGTTYEQYF.

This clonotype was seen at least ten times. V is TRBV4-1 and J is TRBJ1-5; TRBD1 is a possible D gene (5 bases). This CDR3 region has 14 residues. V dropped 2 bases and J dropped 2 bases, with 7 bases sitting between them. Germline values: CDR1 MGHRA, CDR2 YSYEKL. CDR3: CASSQPGRNQPQHF. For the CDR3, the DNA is TGCGCCAGCAGCCAACCGGGACGCAATCAGCCCCAGCATTTT.

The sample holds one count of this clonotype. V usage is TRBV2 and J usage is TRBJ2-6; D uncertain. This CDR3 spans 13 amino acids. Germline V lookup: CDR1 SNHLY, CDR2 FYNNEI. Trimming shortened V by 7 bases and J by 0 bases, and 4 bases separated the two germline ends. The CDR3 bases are TGTGCCAGCACAGTCTCTGGGGCCAACGTCCTGACTTTC. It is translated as CASTVSGANVLTF.

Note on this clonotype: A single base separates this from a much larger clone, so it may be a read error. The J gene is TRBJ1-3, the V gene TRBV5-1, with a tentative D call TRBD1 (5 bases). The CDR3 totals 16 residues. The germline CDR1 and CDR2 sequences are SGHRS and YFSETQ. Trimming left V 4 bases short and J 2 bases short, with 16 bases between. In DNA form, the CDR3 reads TGCGCCAGCAGCGAGAATACAAGGGGCACTGGAAACACCATATATTTT. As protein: CASSENTRGTGNTIYF.

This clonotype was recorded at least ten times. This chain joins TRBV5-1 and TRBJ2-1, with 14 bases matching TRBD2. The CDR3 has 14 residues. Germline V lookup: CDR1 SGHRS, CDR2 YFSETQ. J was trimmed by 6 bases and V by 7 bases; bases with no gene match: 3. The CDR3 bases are TGCGCCAGCGGGACTAGCGGGAGAGGCAATGAGCAGTTCTTC. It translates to CASGTSGRGNEQFF.

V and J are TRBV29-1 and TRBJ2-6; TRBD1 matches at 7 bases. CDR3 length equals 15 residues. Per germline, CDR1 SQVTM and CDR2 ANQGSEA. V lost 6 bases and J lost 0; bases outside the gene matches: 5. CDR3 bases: TGCAGCGTCAAGGGACAGACCTCTGGGGCCAACGTCCTGACTTTC. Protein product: CSVKGQTSGANVLTF.

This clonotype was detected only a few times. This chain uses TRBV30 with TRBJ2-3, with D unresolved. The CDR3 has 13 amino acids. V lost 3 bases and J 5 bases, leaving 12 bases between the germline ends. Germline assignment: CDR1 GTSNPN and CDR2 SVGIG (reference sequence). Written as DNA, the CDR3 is TGTGCCTGGAGCCCTCTCCGGAAAGATACGCAGTATTTT. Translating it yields CAWSPLRKDTQYF.

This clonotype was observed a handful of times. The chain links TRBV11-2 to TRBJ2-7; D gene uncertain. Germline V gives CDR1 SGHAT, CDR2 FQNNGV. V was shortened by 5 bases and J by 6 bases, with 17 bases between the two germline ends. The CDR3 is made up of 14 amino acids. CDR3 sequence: CASSPSAAFGEQYF. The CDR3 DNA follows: TGTGCCAGCAGCCCCTCGGCGGCGTTCGGCGAGCAGTACTTC.

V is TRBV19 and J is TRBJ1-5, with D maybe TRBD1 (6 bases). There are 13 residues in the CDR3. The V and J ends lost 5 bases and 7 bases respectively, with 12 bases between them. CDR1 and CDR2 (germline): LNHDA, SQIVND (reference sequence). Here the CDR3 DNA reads TGTGCCAGTAGTCCGAACAGGGCCCAGCCCCAGCATTTT. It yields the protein CASSPNRAQPQHF.